Listed here are 6 T cell receptor beta chains from one sample, sequenced in a study of blood T cell repertoires in COVID-19. Some clones are missing from TCRdb's copy, which holds only in-frame ones; the method was immunoSEQ multiplex PCR. Here the sample spans more than 300,000 clones, around nine tenths being singletons. Sequenced sample: peripheral blood. Receptors were obtained from a young woman who had recovered from COVID-19.

The V call is TRBV6-2 or TRBV6-3, the J call TRBJ1-1; 7 bases line up with TRBD1. Germline V lookup: CDR1 MNHEY, CDR2 SVGEGT. J gave up 3 bases and V 6 bases, and 4 bases lay outside the gene matches. The CDR3 consists of 13 residues. Written as DNA, the CDR3 is TGTGCCAGCAGCGAGGGGGCCCACACTGAAGCTTTCTTT. It encodes CASSEGAHTEAFF.

The rearrangement joins TRBV29-1 to TRBJ2-1; possibly TRBD1 for D (6 bases). The CDR3 is 10 amino acids. From germline, CDR1 is SQVTM and CDR2 ANQGSEA. Trimming shortened V by 4 bases and J by 9 bases, and 7 bases separated the two germline ends. The CDR3 region is CSVAGVEQFF. CDR3 bases: TGCAGCGTTGCAGGGGTTGAGCAGTTCTTC.

This rearrangement joins TRBV3-1 (or the pseudogene TRBV3-2) to TRBJ2-7; D might be TRBD2 (6 bases). V lost 1 base, J lost 0 bases, and 22 bases lay in between. The CDR3 is made up of 19 amino acids. Germline assignment: CDR1 LGHDT and CDR2 YNNKEL (reference sequence). Here the CDR3 reads CASSQVLASPSFLSYEQYV. DNA for the CDR3: TGTGCCAGCAGCCAAGTACTAGCCTCTCCCAGCTTTCTCTCCTACGAGCAGTACGTC.

V is TRBV4-1 and J is TRBJ2-3; TRBD2 matches 9 bases. Germline V gives CDR1 MGHRA, CDR2 YSYEKL. The CDR3 consists of 16 residues. V shed 0 bases and J 4 bases; nucleotides not matched to a gene: 5. In nucleotides, the CDR3 is TGCGCCAGCAGCCAAGATTCTAGCGGGATCGCAGATACGCAGTATTTT. It codes for CASSQDSSGIADTQYF.

This clone was counted once. This sequence joins TRBV19 and TRBJ1-1; the D gene is possibly TRBD1 (6 bases). V lost 9 bases and J lost 11, with 31 bases in between. The CDR3 extends over 16 amino acids. Germline CDR1 and CDR2: LNHDA and SQIVND (reference sequence). The CDR3 loop reads CASKYAGGATGSYAFF. DNA for the CDR3: TGTGCCAGCAAGTACGCGGGGGGGGCAACAGGGAGTTACGCTTTCTTT.

The chain links TRBV4-1 to TRBJ2-1, with 10 bases aligning to TRBD2. J was trimmed by 4 bases and V by 1 base; bases with no gene match: 10. Per the germline V gene, CDR1 is MGHRA and CDR2 is YSYEKL. The CDR3 is 18 amino acids. Written as DNA, the CDR3 is TGCGCCAGCAGCCAAGCCCCCGTCGATAGCGGGGGGTACAATGAGCAGTTCTTC. Translated, it gives CASSQAPVDSGGYNEQFF.